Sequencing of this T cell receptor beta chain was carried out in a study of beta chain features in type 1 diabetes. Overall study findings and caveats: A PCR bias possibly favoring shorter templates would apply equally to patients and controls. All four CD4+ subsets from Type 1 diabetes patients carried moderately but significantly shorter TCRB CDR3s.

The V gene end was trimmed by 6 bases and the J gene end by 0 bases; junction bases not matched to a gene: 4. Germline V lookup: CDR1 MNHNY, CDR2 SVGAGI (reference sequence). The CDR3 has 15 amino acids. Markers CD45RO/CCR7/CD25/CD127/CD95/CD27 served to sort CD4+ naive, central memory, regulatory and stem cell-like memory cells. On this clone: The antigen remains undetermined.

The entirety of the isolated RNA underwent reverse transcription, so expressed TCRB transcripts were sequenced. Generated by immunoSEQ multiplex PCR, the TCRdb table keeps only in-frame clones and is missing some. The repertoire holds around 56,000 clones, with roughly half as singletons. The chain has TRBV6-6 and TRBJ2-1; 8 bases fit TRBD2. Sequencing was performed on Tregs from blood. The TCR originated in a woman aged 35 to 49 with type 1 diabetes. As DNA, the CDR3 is TGTGCCAGCAGCCACGCGGGAGGCTCCTACAATGAGCAGTTCTTC. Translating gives CASSHAGGSYNEQFF.